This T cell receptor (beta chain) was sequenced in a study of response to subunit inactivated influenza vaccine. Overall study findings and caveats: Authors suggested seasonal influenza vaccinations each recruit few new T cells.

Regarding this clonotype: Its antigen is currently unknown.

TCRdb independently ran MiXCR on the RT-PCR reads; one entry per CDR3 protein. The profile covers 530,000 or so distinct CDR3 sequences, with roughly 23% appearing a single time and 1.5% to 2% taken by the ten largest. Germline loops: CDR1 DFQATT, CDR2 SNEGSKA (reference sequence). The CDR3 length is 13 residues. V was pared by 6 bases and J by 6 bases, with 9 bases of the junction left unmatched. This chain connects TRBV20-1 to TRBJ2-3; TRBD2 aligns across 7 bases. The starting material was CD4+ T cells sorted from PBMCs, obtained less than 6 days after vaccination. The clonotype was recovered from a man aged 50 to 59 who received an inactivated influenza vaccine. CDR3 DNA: TGCAGTGCCCCCCGACTAGCAGGCGATACGCAGTATTTT. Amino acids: CSAPRLAGDTQYF.